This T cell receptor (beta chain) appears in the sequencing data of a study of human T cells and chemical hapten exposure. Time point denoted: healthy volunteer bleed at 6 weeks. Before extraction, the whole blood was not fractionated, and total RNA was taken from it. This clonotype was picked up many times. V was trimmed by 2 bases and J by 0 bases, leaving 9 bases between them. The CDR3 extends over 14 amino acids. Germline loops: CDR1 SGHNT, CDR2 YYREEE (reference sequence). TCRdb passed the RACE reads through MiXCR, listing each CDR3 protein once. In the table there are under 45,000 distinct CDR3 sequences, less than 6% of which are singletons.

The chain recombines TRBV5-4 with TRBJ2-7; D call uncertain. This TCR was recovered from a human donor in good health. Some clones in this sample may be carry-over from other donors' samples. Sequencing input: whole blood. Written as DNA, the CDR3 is TGTGCCAGCAGCTTAGGACCCGACTCCTACGAGCAGTACTTC. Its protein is CASSLGPDSYEQYF.